The entry that follows covers one TCR beta chain sequence. The data belong to a study of blood T cell repertoires in COVID-19. Study as a whole: Donors in the United States, Italy and Spain gave samples during acute or convalescent COVID-19. From T cells, B-cell-depleted T cells, or PBMCs came the material, which was cDNA or gDNA.

The CDR3 loop spans 15 amino acids. Germline loops: CDR1 MDHEN, CDR2 SYDVKM. Deletions cut 2 bases from V and 6 bases from J, with 17 bases between. In the original analysis: Amplification of reference gene primers was used by the study to estimate nucleated cell counts. Only in-frame clones appear in the TCRdb table, and some are missing; sequencing was by immunoSEQ multiplex PCR. V, J and clone size are those of that table, while D and trimming were read from the DNA. The data show 150,000 to 200,000 clones, with over 80% seen just once and approximately 6.2% held by the top ten. The receptor comes from a woman between 40 and 55 years old with acute or convalescent COVID-19. Source material: peripheral blood. V is TRBV28 and J is TRBJ2-7; D might be TRBD1 (6 bases). The DNA of the CDR3 is TGTGCCAGCAGTTTAGAGCAGGCAGGGGCCTCCGAGCAGTACTTC. Protein sequence: CASSLEQAGASEQYF.